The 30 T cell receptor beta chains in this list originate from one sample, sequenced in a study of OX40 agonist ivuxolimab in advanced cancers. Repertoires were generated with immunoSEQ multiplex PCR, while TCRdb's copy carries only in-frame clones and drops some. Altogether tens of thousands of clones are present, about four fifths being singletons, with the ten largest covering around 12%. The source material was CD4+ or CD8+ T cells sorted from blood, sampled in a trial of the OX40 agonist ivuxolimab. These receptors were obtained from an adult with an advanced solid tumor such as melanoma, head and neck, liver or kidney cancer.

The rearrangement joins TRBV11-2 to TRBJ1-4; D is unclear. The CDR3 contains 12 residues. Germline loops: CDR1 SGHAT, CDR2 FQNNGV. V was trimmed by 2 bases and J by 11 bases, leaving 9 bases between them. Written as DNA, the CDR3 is TGTGCCAGCAGCTTATTCGGAGGGAAACTGTTTTTT. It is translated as CASSLFGGKLFF.

CDR3 nucleotides: TGTGCCAGCAGTTTACAGGGGGGCACTGAAGCTTTCTTT. Amino acids: CASSLQGGTEAFF. The rearrangement links TRBV27 to TRBJ1-1; 7 bases align to TRBD1. CDR1 is MNHEY, CDR2 SMNVEV, per germline (reference sequence). Germline trimming cut 2 bases from V and 4 bases from J; bases unmatched to any gene: 1. This CDR3 comprises 13 residues.

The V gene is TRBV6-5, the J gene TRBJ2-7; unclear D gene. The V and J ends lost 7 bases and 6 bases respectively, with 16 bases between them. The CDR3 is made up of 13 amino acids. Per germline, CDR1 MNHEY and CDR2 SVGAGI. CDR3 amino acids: CASMRPEAPEQYF. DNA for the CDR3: TGTGCCAGCATGAGGCCTGAAGCCCCCGAGCAGTACTTC.

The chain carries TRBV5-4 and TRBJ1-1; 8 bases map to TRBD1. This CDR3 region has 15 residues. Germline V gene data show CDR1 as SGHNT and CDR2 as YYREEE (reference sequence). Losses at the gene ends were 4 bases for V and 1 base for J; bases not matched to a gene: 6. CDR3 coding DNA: TGTGCCAGCAGCCAGGAAGACAGGGGGAACACTGAAGCTTTCTTT. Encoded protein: CASSQEDRGNTEAFF.

This CDR3 reads CASSQLEGPEQYF. CDR3 coding DNA: TGCGCCAGCAGCCAGTTGGAGGGCCCCGAGCAGTACTTC. The gene calls are TRBV4-1 and TRBJ2-7; TRBD2 might be the D (6 bases). V lost 3 bases and J 6 bases, leaving 12 bases between the germline ends. The CDR3 totals 13 residues. Germline-derived CDR1 and CDR2 are MGHRA and YSYEKL.

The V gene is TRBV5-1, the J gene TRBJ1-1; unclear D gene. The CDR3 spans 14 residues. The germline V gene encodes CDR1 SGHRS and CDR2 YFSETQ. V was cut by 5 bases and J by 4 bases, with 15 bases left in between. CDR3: CASRASSGGTEAFF. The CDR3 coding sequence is TGCGCCAGCAGGGCTTCCTCGGGAGGCACTGAAGCTTTCTTT.

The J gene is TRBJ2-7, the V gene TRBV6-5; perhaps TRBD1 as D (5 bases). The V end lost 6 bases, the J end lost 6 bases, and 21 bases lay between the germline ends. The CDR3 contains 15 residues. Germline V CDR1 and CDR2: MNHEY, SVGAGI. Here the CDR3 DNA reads TGTGCCAGCAGGCTTGCTGGGGCAGGCTTTATCGAGCAGTACTTC. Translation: CASRLAGAGFIEQYF.

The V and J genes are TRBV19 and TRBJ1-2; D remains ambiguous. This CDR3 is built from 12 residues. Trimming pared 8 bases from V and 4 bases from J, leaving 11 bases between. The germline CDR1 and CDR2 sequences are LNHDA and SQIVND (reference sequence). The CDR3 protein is CASVKGGYGYTF. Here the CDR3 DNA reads TGTGCCAGTGTCAAAGGAGGCTATGGCTACACCTTC.

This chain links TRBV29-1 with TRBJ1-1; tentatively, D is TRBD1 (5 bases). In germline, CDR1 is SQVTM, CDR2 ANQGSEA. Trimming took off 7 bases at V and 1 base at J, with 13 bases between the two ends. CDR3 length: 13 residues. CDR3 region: CSAGGGENTEAFF. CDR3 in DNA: TGCAGCGCTGGGGGTGGGGAGAACACTGAAGCTTTCTTT.

The CDR3 nucleotides read TGTGCCAGCAGTTTAGGAGAGACCCAGTACTTC. Translated, it gives CASSLGETQYF. The gene calls are TRBV27 and TRBJ2-5; D ambiguous. Germline loops: CDR1 MNHEY, CDR2 SMNVEV (reference sequence). V was shortened by 2 bases and J by 4 bases, with 2 bases between the two germline ends. The CDR3 runs 11 residues.

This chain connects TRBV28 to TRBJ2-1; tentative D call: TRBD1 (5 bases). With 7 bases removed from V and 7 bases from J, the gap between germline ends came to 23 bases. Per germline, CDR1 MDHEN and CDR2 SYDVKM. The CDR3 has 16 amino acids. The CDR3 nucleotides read TGTGCCAGCAACTTAACAGGTAGGCTTAGGCTAAATGAGCAGTTCTTC. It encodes CASNLTGRLRLNEQFF.

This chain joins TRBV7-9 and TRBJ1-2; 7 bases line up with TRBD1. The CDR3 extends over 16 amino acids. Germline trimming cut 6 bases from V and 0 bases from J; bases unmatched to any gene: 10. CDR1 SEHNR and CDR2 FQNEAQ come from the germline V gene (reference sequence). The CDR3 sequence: CASRSGTDPPNYGYTF. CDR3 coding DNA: TGTGCCAGCAGGTCCGGGACAGACCCTCCTAACTATGGCTACACCTTC.

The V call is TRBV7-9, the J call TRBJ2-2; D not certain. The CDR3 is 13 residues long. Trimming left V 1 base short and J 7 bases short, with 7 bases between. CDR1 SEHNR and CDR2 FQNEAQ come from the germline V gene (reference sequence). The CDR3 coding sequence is TGTGCCAGCAGCTTAGTCTTGAACGGGGAGCTGTTTTTT. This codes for CASSLVLNGELFF.

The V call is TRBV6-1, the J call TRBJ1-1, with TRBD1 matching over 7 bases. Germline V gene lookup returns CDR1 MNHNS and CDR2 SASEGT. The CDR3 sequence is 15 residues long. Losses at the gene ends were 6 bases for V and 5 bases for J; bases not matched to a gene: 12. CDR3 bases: TGTGCCAGCAGCCAACCACGGACAGGCTGGACTGAAGCTTTCTTT. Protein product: CASSQPRTGWTEAFF.

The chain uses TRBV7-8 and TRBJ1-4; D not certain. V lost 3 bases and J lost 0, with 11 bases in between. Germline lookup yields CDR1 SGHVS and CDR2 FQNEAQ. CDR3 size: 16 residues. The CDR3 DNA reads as TGTGCCAGCAGCTTTGTTCCACAGCCAACTAATGAAAAACTGTTTTTT. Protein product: CASSFVPQPTNEKLFF.

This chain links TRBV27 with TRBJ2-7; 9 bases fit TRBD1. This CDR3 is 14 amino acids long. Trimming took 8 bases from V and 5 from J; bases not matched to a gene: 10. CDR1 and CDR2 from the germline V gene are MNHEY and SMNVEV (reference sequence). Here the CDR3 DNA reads TGTGCCAGCGCATCATCGGACAGGGGCCACGAGCAGTACTTC. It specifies CASASSDRGHEQYF.

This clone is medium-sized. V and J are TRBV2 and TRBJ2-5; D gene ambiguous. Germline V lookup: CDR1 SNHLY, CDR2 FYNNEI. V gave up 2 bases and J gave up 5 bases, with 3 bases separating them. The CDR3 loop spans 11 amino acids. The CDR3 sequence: CASSELETQYF. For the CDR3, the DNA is TGTGCCAGCAGTGAACTGGAGACCCAGTACTTC.

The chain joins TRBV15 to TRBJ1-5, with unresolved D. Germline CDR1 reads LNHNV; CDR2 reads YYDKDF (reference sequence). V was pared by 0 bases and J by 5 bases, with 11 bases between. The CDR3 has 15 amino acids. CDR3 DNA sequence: TGTGCCACCAGCAGAGATAGGCAACAGTATCAGCCCCAGCATTTT. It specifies CATSRDRQQYQPQHF.

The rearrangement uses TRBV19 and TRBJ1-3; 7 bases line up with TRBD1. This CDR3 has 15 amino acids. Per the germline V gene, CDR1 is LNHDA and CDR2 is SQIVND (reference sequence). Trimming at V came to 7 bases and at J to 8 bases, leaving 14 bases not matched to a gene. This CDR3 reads CASIPQGPPWDTIYF. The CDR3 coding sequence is TGTGCCAGTATTCCACAGGGGCCACCGTGGGACACCATATATTTT.

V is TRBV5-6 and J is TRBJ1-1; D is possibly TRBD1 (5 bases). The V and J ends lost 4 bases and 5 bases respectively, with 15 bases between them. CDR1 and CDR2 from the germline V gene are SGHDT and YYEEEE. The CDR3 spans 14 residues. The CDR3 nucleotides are TGTGCCAGCAGCCCCCTCACAGGATCAACTGAAGCTTTCTTT. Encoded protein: CASSPLTGSTEAFF. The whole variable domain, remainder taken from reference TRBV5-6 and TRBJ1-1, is DAGVTQSPTHLIKTRGQQVTLRCSPKSGHDTVSWYQQALGQGPQFIFQYYEEEERQRGNFPDRFSGHQFPNYSSELNVNALLLGDSALYLCASSPLTGSTEAFFGQGTRLTVV.

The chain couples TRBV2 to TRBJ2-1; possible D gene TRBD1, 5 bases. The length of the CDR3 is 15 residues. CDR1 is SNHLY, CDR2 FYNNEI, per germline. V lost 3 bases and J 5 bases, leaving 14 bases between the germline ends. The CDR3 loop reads CASSERTNANNEQFF. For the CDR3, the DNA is TGTGCCAGCAGTGAGCGGACAAACGCTAACAATGAGCAGTTCTTC.

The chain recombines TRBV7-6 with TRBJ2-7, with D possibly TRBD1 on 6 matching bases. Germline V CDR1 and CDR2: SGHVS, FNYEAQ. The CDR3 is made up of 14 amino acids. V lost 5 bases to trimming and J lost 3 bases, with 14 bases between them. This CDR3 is CASSPSSTGYEQYF. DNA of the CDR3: TGTGCCAGCAGCCCATCCTCGACAGGCTACGAGCAGTACTTC. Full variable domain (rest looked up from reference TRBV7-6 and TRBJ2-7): GAGVSQSPRYKVTKRGQDVALRCDPISGHVSLYWYRQALGQGPEFLTYFNYEAQQDKSGLPNDRFSAERPEGSISTLTIQRTEQRDSAMYRCASSPSSTGYEQYFGPGTRLTVT.

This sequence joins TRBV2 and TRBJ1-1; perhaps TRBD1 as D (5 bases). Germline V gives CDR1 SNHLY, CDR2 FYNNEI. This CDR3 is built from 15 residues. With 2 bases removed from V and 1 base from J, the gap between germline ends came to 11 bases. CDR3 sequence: CASSEPPTENTEAFF. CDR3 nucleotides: TGTGCCAGCAGTGAACCCCCGACAGAGAACACTGAAGCTTTCTTT.

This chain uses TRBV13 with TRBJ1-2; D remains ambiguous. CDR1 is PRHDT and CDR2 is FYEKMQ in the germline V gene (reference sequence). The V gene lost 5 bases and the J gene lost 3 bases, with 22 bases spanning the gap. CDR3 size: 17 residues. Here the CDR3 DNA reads TGTGCCAGCAGCCCCCGGAGCTATAGGGAGGTAGACTATGGCTACACCTTC. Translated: CASSPRSYREVDYGYTF.

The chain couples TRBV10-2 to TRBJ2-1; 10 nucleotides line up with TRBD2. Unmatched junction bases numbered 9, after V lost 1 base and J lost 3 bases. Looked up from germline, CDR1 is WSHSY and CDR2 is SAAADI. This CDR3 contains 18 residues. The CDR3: CASSEWSSGGPYYNEQFF. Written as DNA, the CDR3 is TGCGCCAGCAGTGAGTGGAGTAGCGGGGGGCCCTACTACAATGAGCAGTTCTTC.

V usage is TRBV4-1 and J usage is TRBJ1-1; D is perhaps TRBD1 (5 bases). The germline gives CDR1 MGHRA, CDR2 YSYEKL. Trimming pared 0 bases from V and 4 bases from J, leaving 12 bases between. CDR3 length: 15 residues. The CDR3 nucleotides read TGCGCCAGCAGCCAAGATGTTTCAAGGGGCACTGAAGCTTTCTTT. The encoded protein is CASSQDVSRGTEAFF.

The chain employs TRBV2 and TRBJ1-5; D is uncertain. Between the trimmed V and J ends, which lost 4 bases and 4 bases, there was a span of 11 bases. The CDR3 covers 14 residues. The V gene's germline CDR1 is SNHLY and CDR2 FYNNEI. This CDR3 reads CASSGGNQNQPQHF. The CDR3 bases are TGTGCCAGCAGTGGTGGGAACCAGAATCAGCCCCAGCATTTT. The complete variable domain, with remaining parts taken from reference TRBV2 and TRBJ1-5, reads EPEVTQTPSHQVTQMGQEVILRCVPISNHLYFYWYRQILGQKVEFLVSFYNNEISEKSEIFDDQFSVERPDGSNFTLKIRSTKLEDSAMYFCASSGGNQNQPQHFGDGTRLSIL.

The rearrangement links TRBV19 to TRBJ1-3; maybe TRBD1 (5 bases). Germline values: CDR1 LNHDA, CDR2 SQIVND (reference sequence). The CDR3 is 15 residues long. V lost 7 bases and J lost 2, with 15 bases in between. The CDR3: CASMKNRSPGNTIYF. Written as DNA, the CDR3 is TGTGCCAGTATGAAGAACAGGTCCCCTGGAAACACCATATATTTT. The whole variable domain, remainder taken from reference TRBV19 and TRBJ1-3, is DGGITQSPKYLFRKEGQNVTLSCEQNLNHDAMYWYRQDPGQGLRLIYYSQIVNDFQKGDIAEGYSVSREKKESFPLTVTSAQKNPTAFYLCASMKNRSPGNTIYFGEGSWLTVV.

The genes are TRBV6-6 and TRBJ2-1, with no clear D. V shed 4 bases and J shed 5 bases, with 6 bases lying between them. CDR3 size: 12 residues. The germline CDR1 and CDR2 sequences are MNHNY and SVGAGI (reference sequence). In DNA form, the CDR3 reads TGTGCCAGCAGTTTAACAAACAATGAGCAGTTCTTC. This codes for CASSLTNNEQFF.

The CDR3 sequence is CASTSTDTQYF. DNA for the CDR3: TGTGCCAGCACCAGCACAGATACGCAGTATTTT. The chain is built from TRBV11-2 and TRBJ2-3; D remains ambiguous. Germline V gene data show CDR1 as SGHAT and CDR2 as FQNNGV. The V gene lost 7 bases and the J gene lost 0 bases, with 2 bases spanning the gap. The CDR3 is made up of 11 amino acids.